This T cell receptor beta chain was captured by sequencing in a study of T cell changes during pregnancy in multiple sclerosis. J lost 4 bases, V lost 1 base, and 1 base had no gene match. Germline-derived CDR1 and CDR2 are MNHNS and SASEGT. The CDR3 contains 15 residues. Libraries were prepared by immunoSEQ multiplex PCR; TCRdb keeps only in-frame clonotypes and omits some of them. The sample holds fewer than 35,000 clones, over 75% seen once. By proportion, this clone is medium-sized. The TCR comes from a female donor with multiple sclerosis, enrolled in a pregnancy study. Sequenced material: CD8+ T cells from peripheral blood mononuclear cells, taken in the second trimester of pregnancy. The chain uses TRBV6-1 and TRBJ2-3; 11 bases match TRBD1. In DNA, the CDR3 is TGTGCCAGCAGTGAAGGGACAGGGGGCGCAGATACGCAGTATTTT. Translation: CASSEGTGGADTQYF.